This is a list of T cell receptor beta chains from one sample in a study of blood T cell repertoires in COVID-19. Assay: immunoSEQ multiplex PCR; the TCRdb copy retains only in-frame clones and omits some. The profile shows about 50,000 clones, around 90% of them singletons. Material: peripheral blood. These receptors all come from a human donor in a cohort sampled during active COVID-19. Both conserved end residues are part of each CDR3. The D gene is left open where the match is weak. For some rows the clone size is stated as once, few or many, or as a class when expanded; others skip it.

j_gene: TRBJ2-3; abundance: NA; v_gene: TRBV7-2; d_gene: NA; CDR3nt: TGTGCCAGCAGCTTAGAAGGGCGGGGGCTCTTCACAGATACGCAGTATTTT; CDR3aa: CASSLEGRGLFTDTQYF
j_gene: TRBJ1-3; abundance: NA; v_gene: TRBV6-1; d_gene: NA; CDR3nt: TGTGCCAGCAGTGATGGGGGCTTTGATGGAAACACCATATATTTT; CDR3aa: CASSDGGFDGNTIYF
j_gene: TRBJ2-3; abundance: NA; v_gene: TRBV27; d_gene: TRBD1; CDR3nt: TGTGCCAGCAGTTTAGACAGGGCCCCTGAGACAGATACGCAGTATTTT; CDR3aa: CASSLDRAPETDTQYF
j_gene: TRBJ2-7; abundance: NA; v_gene: TRBV7-9; d_gene: TRBD1; CDR3nt: TGTGCCAGCCCGACAGGGATGGCCGAGCAGTACTTC; CDR3aa: CASPTGMAEQYF
j_gene: TRBJ1-5; abundance: few; v_gene: TRBV18; d_gene: TRBD1; CDR3nt: TGTGCCAGCTCACCGGTCCCGGGACAGGGGGCTATAGGTCAGCCCCAGCATTTT; CDR3aa: CASSPVPGQGAIGQPQHF
j_gene: TRBJ1-1; abundance: NA; v_gene: TRBV4-1; d_gene: TRBD1; CDR3nt: TGCGCCAGCAGCCATGGTGGGACAGGGGAAACTGAAGCTTTCTTT; CDR3aa: CASSHGGTGETEAFF
j_gene: TRBJ2-5; abundance: NA; v_gene: TRBV2; d_gene: NA; CDR3nt: TGTGCCAGCAGTTCAGGGGCCTCAGTAGAGACCCAGTACTTC; CDR3aa: CASSSGASVETQYF
j_gene: TRBJ2-3; abundance: NA; v_gene: TRBV11-1; d_gene: TRBD2; CDR3nt: TGTGCCAGCAGCTTAGGTAGCGGGGGCACAGATACGCAGTATTTT; CDR3aa: CASSLGSGGTDTQYF
j_gene: TRBJ1-4; abundance: NA; v_gene: TRBV4-1; d_gene: NA; CDR3nt: TGCGCCAGCAGCCGCCTGGGCACAGTTGCAACTAATGAAAAACTGTTTTTT; CDR3aa: CASSRLGTVATNEKLFF
j_gene: TRBJ2-5; abundance: few; v_gene: TRBV30; d_gene: NA; CDR3nt: TGTGCCTGGAGTGAGGGGTTGGAGACCCAGTACTTC; CDR3aa: CAWSEGLETQYF
j_gene: TRBJ1-2; abundance: NA; v_gene: TRBV19; d_gene: TRBD1; CDR3nt: TGTGCCAGTAGTTCCTTGATCTCCGGGACAGGGGGCTTCGGCTACACCTTC; CDR3aa: CASSSLISGTGGFGYTF
j_gene: TRBJ2-7; abundance: NA; v_gene: TRBV9; d_gene: NA; CDR3nt: TGTGCCAGCAGCGAGGAGGGACTCGCTACCTACGAGCAGTACTTC; CDR3aa: CASSEEGLATYEQYF
j_gene: TRBJ2-7; abundance: once; v_gene: TRBV5-6; d_gene: TRBD1; CDR3nt: TGTGCCAGCAGCGCGGGACAGGGGGACCCCTACGAGCAGTACTTC; CDR3aa: CASSAGQGDPYEQYF
j_gene: TRBJ1-5; abundance: NA; v_gene: TRBV2; d_gene: TRBD1; CDR3nt: TGTGCCAGCAGCGGGACAGGCGGTAATCAGCCCCAGCATTTT; CDR3aa: CASSGTGGNQPQHF
j_gene: TRBJ2-5; abundance: NA; v_gene: TRBV4-2; d_gene: TRBD2; CDR3nt: TGTGCCAGCAGCCAAGGGACTAGCGGGGGCCCTACCCAGTACTTC; CDR3aa: CASSQGTSGGPTQYF
j_gene: TRBJ2-1; abundance: NA; v_gene: TRBV6-2/TRBV6-3; d_gene: TRBD2; CDR3nt: TGTGCCAGCAGCAAAATAGCGGGGGGACACAATGAGCAGTTCTTC; CDR3aa: CASSKIAGGHNEQFF
j_gene: TRBJ1-1; abundance: NA; v_gene: TRBV5-4; d_gene: NA; CDR3nt: TGTGCCAGCAGCCAACAGCAACAGGGTACTGAAGCTTTCTTT; CDR3aa: CASSQQQQGTEAFF
j_gene: TRBJ1-2; abundance: NA; v_gene: TRBV4-1; d_gene: NA; CDR3nt: TGCGCCAGCAGCCAAGATCGGAACAGAGATAACTATGGCTACACCTTC; CDR3aa: CASSQDRNRDNYGYTF
j_gene: TRBJ1-2; abundance: once; v_gene: TRBV5-1; d_gene: TRBD1; CDR3nt: TGCGCCAGCAGCCCGGGACAGGGGGCTCGGGGCTACACCTTC; CDR3aa: CASSPGQGARGYTF
j_gene: TRBJ1-1; abundance: NA; v_gene: TRBV5-1; d_gene: NA; CDR3nt: TGCGCCAGCAGCTTCCAGGAGGCCACTGAAGCTTTCTTT; CDR3aa: CASSFQEATEAFF
j_gene: TRBJ1-1; abundance: NA; v_gene: TRBV7-2; d_gene: NA; CDR3nt: TGTGCCAGCAGCTTAGCGGGCCAGGGGAACACTGAAGCTTTCTTT; CDR3aa: CASSLAGQGNTEAFF
j_gene: TRBJ1-4; abundance: NA; v_gene: TRBV6-2/TRBV6-3; d_gene: NA; CDR3nt: TGTGCCAGCAGCCTAATCCGACAGCATAATGAAAAACTGTTTTTT; CDR3aa: CASSLIRQHNEKLFF
j_gene: TRBJ2-7; abundance: NA; v_gene: TRBV7-8; d_gene: TRBD1; CDR3nt: TGTGCCAGCAGCTTACGATCGCGGACAGGGCTTGAAGGATGGGAGCAGTACTTC; CDR3aa: CASSLRSRTGLEGWEQYF
j_gene: TRBJ2-3; abundance: NA; v_gene: TRBV6-2/TRBV6-3; d_gene: NA; CDR3nt: TGTGCCAGCAGTGCCGGACTCTTAGGGACGCAGTATTTT; CDR3aa: CASSAGLLGTQYF
j_gene: TRBJ1-2; abundance: NA; v_gene: TRBV29-1; d_gene: TRBD1; CDR3nt: TGCAGCGTTGATTACAGGGGGCTCGGTGGCTACACCTTC; CDR3aa: CSVDYRGLGGYTF
j_gene: TRBJ1-1; abundance: few; v_gene: TRBV7-3; d_gene: NA; CDR3nt: TGTGCCAGCAGCTTAGCCGGGACTCTGAACACTGAAGCTTTCTTT; CDR3aa: CASSLAGTLNTEAFF
j_gene: TRBJ1-6; abundance: NA; v_gene: TRBV6-1; d_gene: NA; CDR3nt: TGTGCCAGCAGTGAAGGCAGGGTAGGGAATTCACCCCTCCACTTT; CDR3aa: CASSEGRVGNSPLHF
j_gene: TRBJ1-5; abundance: once; v_gene: TRBV25-1; d_gene: TRBD1; CDR3nt: TGTGCCAACTCGACAGGGGATCAGCCCCAGCATTTT; CDR3aa: CANSTGDQPQHF
j_gene: TRBJ1-4; abundance: NA; v_gene: TRBV30; d_gene: NA; CDR3nt: TGTGCCTGGAGTGTCCGAGGGCGAGGTGAAAAACTGTTTTTT; CDR3aa: CAWSVRGRGEKLFF
j_gene: TRBJ1-4; abundance: once; v_gene: TRBV30; d_gene: NA; CDR3nt: TGTGCCTGGAGCTTTCAGGGTGAAAAACTGTTTTTT; CDR3aa: CAWSFQGEKLFF
j_gene: TRBJ2-5; abundance: NA; v_gene: TRBV4-1; d_gene: TRBD1; CDR3nt: TGCGCCAGCAGCCCCGGGACAGGGGGTTTTACTTCCCAAGAGACCCAGTACTTC; CDR3aa: CASSPGTGGFTSQETQYF
j_gene: TRBJ2-1; abundance: NA; v_gene: TRBV29-1; d_gene: TRBD2; CDR3nt: TGCAGCGTTGAAGCCCGGCTAGCGGGCCATGAGCAGTTCTTC; CDR3aa: CSVEARLAGHEQFF
j_gene: TRBJ2-1; abundance: NA; v_gene: TRBV2; d_gene: NA; CDR3nt: TGTGCCAGCAGTCGGAACAGGATCTCTGTCTACAATGAGCAGTTCTTC; CDR3aa: CASSRNRISVYNEQFF
j_gene: TRBJ2-7; abundance: NA; v_gene: TRBV4-2; d_gene: TRBD2; CDR3nt: TGTGCCAGCAGCCAAGCGGGACTAGCCTACGAGCAGTACTTC; CDR3aa: CASSQAGLAYEQYF
j_gene: TRBJ1-5; abundance: once; v_gene: TRBV5-4; d_gene: TRBD1; CDR3nt: TGTGCCAGCAGCTTAGCGCCGGGACAGGGGAGGAATCAGCCCCAGCATTTT; CDR3aa: CASSLAPGQGRNQPQHF
j_gene: TRBJ1-5; abundance: NA; v_gene: TRBV19; d_gene: NA; CDR3nt: TGTGCCACAAGCGTAGAGGTTAGGAGACTTAGCAATCAGCCCCAGCATTTT; CDR3aa: CATSVEVRRLSNQPQHF
j_gene: TRBJ2-3; abundance: once; v_gene: TRBV21-1; d_gene: NA; CDR3nt: TGTGCCAGCAGCAGAAAACCGCAGAAAACTACTAGCACAGATACGCAGTATTTT; CDR3aa: CASSRKPQKTTSTDTQYF
j_gene: TRBJ1-1; abundance: NA; v_gene: TRBV6-5; d_gene: NA; CDR3nt: TGTGCCAGCAATTTGTGGGAGTCTGAAGCTTTCTTT; CDR3aa: CASNLWESEAFF
j_gene: TRBJ2-1; abundance: NA; v_gene: TRBV5-1; d_gene: TRBD2; CDR3nt: TGCGCCAGCAGCTTGGAAGGAAAATTCGGACTAGCGGGGGGCCGGAGCTCCTACAATGAGCAGTTCTTC; CDR3aa: CASSLEGKFGLAGGRSSYNEQFF
j_gene: TRBJ1-2; abundance: NA; v_gene: TRBV21-1; d_gene: NA; CDR3nt: TGTGCCAGCAGCCCAGCAGGGGGCGCTAACTATGGCTACACCTTC; CDR3aa: CASSPAGGANYGYTF
j_gene: TRBJ1-5; abundance: NA; v_gene: TRBV7-2; d_gene: TRBD1; CDR3nt: TGTGCCAGCAGCTCACACGGGGTGGCCAGGGGGCGCGGTCAGCCCCAGCATTTT; CDR3aa: CASSSHGVARGRGQPQHF
j_gene: TRBJ2-1; abundance: NA; v_gene: TRBV25-1; d_gene: TRBD1; CDR3nt: TGTGCCAGCAGTGGCCCGGGACAGGGGGGAGGTTATGAGCAGTTCTTC; CDR3aa: CASSGPGQGGGYEQFF
j_gene: TRBJ2-3; abundance: NA; v_gene: TRBV30; d_gene: TRBD2; CDR3nt: TGTGCCTGGGACGTCGGACTAGCGGGGTCTAGCACAGATACGCAGTATTTT; CDR3aa: CAWDVGLAGSSTDTQYF
j_gene: TRBJ2-7; abundance: NA; v_gene: TRBV4-1; d_gene: NA; CDR3nt: TGCGCCAGCAGCCAAGCGAGGCTCTACGAGCAGTACTTC; CDR3aa: CASSQARLYEQYF
j_gene: TRBJ1-2; abundance: NA; v_gene: TRBV3-1/TRBV3-2; d_gene: NA; CDR3nt: TGTGCCAGCAGCCTCCGACTGGGGAGTGCTAACTATGGCTACACCTTC; CDR3aa: CASSLRLGSANYGYTF
j_gene: TRBJ1-2; abundance: NA; v_gene: TRBV9; d_gene: TRBD1; CDR3nt: TGTGCCAGCAGCTCTCGGACAGGGGGCAGTGGCTACACCTTC; CDR3aa: CASSSRTGGSGYTF
j_gene: TRBJ1-2; abundance: NA; v_gene: TRBV3-1/TRBV3-2; d_gene: NA; CDR3nt: TGTGCCAGCAGCCAAGAGGGCAGGTCGGGGTTAGATGGCTACACCTTC; CDR3aa: CASSQEGRSGLDGYTF
j_gene: TRBJ1-3; abundance: NA; v_gene: TRBV7-2; d_gene: NA; CDR3nt: TGTGCCAGCAGCTTTACGGGCTCTGGAAACACCATATATTTT; CDR3aa: CASSFTGSGNTIYF
j_gene: TRBJ1-3; abundance: NA; v_gene: TRBV9; d_gene: NA; CDR3nt: TGTGCCAGCAGCGCCAGGCACCTCTCTGGAAACACCATATATTTT; CDR3aa: CASSARHLSGNTIYF
j_gene: TRBJ2-2; abundance: few; v_gene: TRBV5-1; d_gene: TRBD1; CDR3nt: TGCGCCAGCAGCCTAGGGACAGGGGAGGTTGGAACCGGGGAGCTGTTTTTT; CDR3aa: CASSLGTGEVGTGELFF
j_gene: TRBJ1-3; abundance: NA; v_gene: TRBV18; d_gene: NA; CDR3nt: TGTGCCAGCTCACCGGCGGGGGGCGGAGGAAACACCATATATTTT; CDR3aa: CASSPAGGGGNTIYF
j_gene: TRBJ2-1; abundance: NA; v_gene: TRBV19; d_gene: TRBD2; CDR3nt: TGTGCCAGTAGGCTAGGACTAGCGTTTGTCAATGAGCAGTTCTTC; CDR3aa: CASRLGLAFVNEQFF
j_gene: TRBJ1-2; abundance: once; v_gene: TRBV5-5; d_gene: TRBD1; CDR3nt: TGTGCCAGCAGCTTGTTAGGGACAGGGCCTAACTATGGCTACACCTTC; CDR3aa: CASSLLGTGPNYGYTF
j_gene: TRBJ2-5; abundance: NA; v_gene: TRBV2; d_gene: TRBD1; CDR3nt: TGTGCCAGCAGTGGGGGGCAGGGGGCGTGGGAGACCCAGTACTTC; CDR3aa: CASSGGQGAWETQYF
j_gene: TRBJ2-4; abundance: NA; v_gene: TRBV7-2; d_gene: NA; CDR3nt: TGTGCCAGCAGCCCCGGGGGTTACAACATTCAGTACTTC; CDR3aa: CASSPGGYNIQYF
j_gene: TRBJ2-5; abundance: NA; v_gene: TRBV3-1/TRBV3-2; d_gene: TRBD1; CDR3nt: TGTGCCAGCAGCCCCCCCGGGACAGGGATGGTGGAGACCCAGTACTTC; CDR3aa: CASSPPGTGMVETQYF
j_gene: TRBJ1-2; abundance: NA; v_gene: TRBV5-6; d_gene: TRBD1; CDR3nt: TGTGCCAGCAGCCCAGGACAGGGGGCAGGGTATGGCTACACCTTC; CDR3aa: CASSPGQGAGYGYTF
j_gene: TRBJ2-3; abundance: NA; v_gene: TRBV7-2; d_gene: TRBD2; CDR3nt: TGTGCCAGCAGCTCTGCCCGGTCCCCGCGGGGGGGCCGAGATACGCAGTATTTT; CDR3aa: CASSSARSPRGGRDTQYF
j_gene: TRBJ2-7; abundance: NA; v_gene: TRBV7-9; d_gene: NA; CDR3nt: TGTGCCAGCAGCTTAGAAGAGGAGTATAGCTACGAGCAGTACTTC; CDR3aa: CASSLEEEYSYEQYF